This T cell receptor (beta chain) is drawn from a study of neurological immune-mediated disorders. Study results and caveats: There were no CDR3 amino acid sequences shared by expanded clones across subjects, a result suggesting private repertoires in all groups.

Synthesis of cDNA was accomplished via 5'RACE employing 10-nucleotide random UMIs. In TCRdb, the 5' RACE reads were re-called with MiXCR into one record per CDR3 protein. Among over 65,000 distinct CDR3 sequences listed, 9.4% were seen once. This clonotype has more than one count but fewer than ten. As yet, its antigen is unknown. The sequence was collected from a man between 50 and 59 years old in good health. The material sequenced was PBMCs.

Written as DNA, the CDR3 is TGTGCCAGCAGTTTATTTGGGGGGCCGAACACCGGGGAGCTGTTTTTT. This encodes CASSLFGGPNTGELFF. V is TRBV28 and J is TRBJ2-2; TRBD1 or TRBD2 may be the D gene (6 bases each). CDR1 is MDHEN and CDR2 is SYDVKM in the germline V gene. V dropped 1 base and J dropped 0 bases, with 9 bases sitting between them. This CDR3 has 16 residues. Together with reference TRBV28 and TRBJ2-2, the CDR3 gives the full variable domain: DVKVTQSSRYLVKRTGEKVFLECVQDMDHENMFWYRQDPGLGLRLIYFSYDVKMKEKGDIPEGYSVSREKKERFSLILESASTNQTSMYLCASSLFGGPNTGELFFGEGSRLTVL.